Only a few counts were recorded for the clone carrying this T cell receptor (beta chain). Antigen: not known. These data originate in a study of CD8 T cells in ankylosing spondylitis. Study outcomes and limitations: Ankylosing spondylitis blood appeared to carry a characteristic TCR beta motif of roughly eight highly homologous variants. Reported data indicate significant enrichment of disease-linked clones within matched ankylosing spondylitis synovial fluid. Earlier work had already found some motif variants in reactive arthritis synovial fluid and blood.

TCRdb reprocessed the 5' RACE reads via MiXCR and lists one record per CDR3 protein. The sample contains 220,000 or so distinct CDR3 sequences, about 17% of which appear only once. The sequence derives from a male donor with ankylosing spondylitis. The source material was blood, either unsorted or a sorted T cell fraction (not recorded which).

The CDR3 region has the DNA TGTGCCAGCAACGGGGGGATCACCGGGGAGCTGTTTTTT. This sequence encodes CASNGGITGELFF. The chain joins TRBV2 to TRBJ2-2; 7 bases are a match to TRBD2. Germline CDR1 is SNHLY and CDR2 is FYNNEI. Trimming took 7 bases from V and 4 from J; bases not matched to a gene: 3. The CDR3 runs to 13 residues.